This T cell receptor (beta chain) derives from a study of T cells in tuberculosis. About the study: T cells were selected with CD1B tetramers loaded with glucose monomycolate. In South Africa, adults with active tuberculosis were compared with IGRA-negative and latently infected IGRA-positive adolescents.

Assay used: immunoSEQ multiplex PCR; TCRdb lists only in-frame clones, some missing. Of about 43,000 clones in the sample, about 95% were seen once. In regard to this clone: Additional DNA sequences in this sample encode the identical CDR3.

V was clipped by 0 bases and J by 5 bases; unmatched bases: 3. Per germline, CDR1 LGHNA and CDR2 YSLEER. The CDR3 extends over 15 amino acids. The sequenced material came from PBMCs. This sequence joins TRBV4-3 and TRBJ1-4, with TRBD1 matching 7 bases. The source is a donor aged 10 to 29 with latent tuberculosis or without tuberculosis infection. Some clones in this sample may be carry-over from other donors' samples. The CDR3 DNA reads as TGCGCCAGCAGCCAAGAGACAGGGCTGAATGAAAAACTGTTTTTT. Protein: CASSQETGLNEKLFF.